One sample yielded the 5 T cell receptor beta chains listed below, sequenced in a study of cytotoxic CD8 clonotypes in ibrutinib-treated CLL. Using immunoSEQ multiplex PCR, the repertoire was profiled, and TCRdb retains in-frame clones only, with some absent. The profile shows more than 110,000 clones, 75% to 95% of them singletons. The sample here was PBMCs, taken after 12 months of ibrutinib treatment. The receptors shown here come from a human donor with chronic lymphocytic leukemia.

V is TRBV6-6 and J is TRBJ2-1; D may be TRBD1 (6 bases). Germline V gene data show CDR1 as MNHNY and CDR2 as SVGAGI (reference sequence). The V and J ends lost 8 bases and 0 bases respectively, with 11 bases between them. The CDR3 totals 14 residues. For the CDR3, the DNA is TGTGCCAGCGGGGGCTTCACCTCCTACAATGAGCAGTTCTTC. Its protein product is CASGGFTSYNEQFF.

The V gene is TRBV15, the J gene TRBJ2-7, with 11 bases matching TRBD1. Germline V gives CDR1 LNHNV, CDR2 YYDKDF (reference sequence). The junction had 6 bases not matched to a gene; V was cut back by 11 bases and J by 3 bases. CDR3 length: 13 amino acids. In nucleotides, the CDR3 is TGTGCCGCAGCGGGACAGGGGGACTACGAGCAGTACTTC. Its protein is CAAAGQGDYEQYF.

For the CDR3, the DNA is TGTGCCAGCAGGCGCGGCGTGCGGGCCCTCTACGAGCAGTACTTC. This sequence encodes CASRRGVRALYEQYF. The rearrangement links TRBV6-5 to TRBJ2-7; perhaps TRBD2 as D (5 bases). CDR1 is MNHEY and CDR2 is SVGAGI in the germline V gene. Trimming pared 6 bases from V and 3 bases from J, leaving 18 bases between. The CDR3 loop spans 15 amino acids.

This chain joins TRBV18 and TRBJ2-3, with 9 bases that match TRBD1. CDR3 length: 15 amino acids. In germline, CDR1 is KGHSH, CDR2 LQKENI. V was clipped by 5 bases and J by 6 bases; unmatched bases: 9. The DNA of the CDR3 is TGTGCCAGCTCAACCCAAGGGGACAGGGTCGATACGCAGTATTTT. It is translated as CASSTQGDRVDTQYF. Filled out from reference TRBV18 and TRBJ2-3, the complete variable domain reads NAGVMQNPRHLVRRRGQEARLRCSPMKGHSHVYWYRQLPEEGLKFMVYLQKENIIDESGMPKERFSAEFPKEGPSILRIQQVVRGDSAAYFCASSTQGDRVDTQYFGPGTRLTVL.

The chain carries TRBV5-4 and TRBJ2-1; 7 nucleotides align to TRBD2. The ends lost 4 bases at V and 4 bases at J; junction bases unmatched: 8. CDR3 length equals 15 residues. CDR1 is SGHNT, CDR2 YYREEE, per germline (reference sequence). In nucleotides, the CDR3 is TGTGCCAGCAGCGGAGGTAGCGGGTTGTACAATGAGCAGTTCTTC. It yields the protein CASSGGSGLYNEQFF.